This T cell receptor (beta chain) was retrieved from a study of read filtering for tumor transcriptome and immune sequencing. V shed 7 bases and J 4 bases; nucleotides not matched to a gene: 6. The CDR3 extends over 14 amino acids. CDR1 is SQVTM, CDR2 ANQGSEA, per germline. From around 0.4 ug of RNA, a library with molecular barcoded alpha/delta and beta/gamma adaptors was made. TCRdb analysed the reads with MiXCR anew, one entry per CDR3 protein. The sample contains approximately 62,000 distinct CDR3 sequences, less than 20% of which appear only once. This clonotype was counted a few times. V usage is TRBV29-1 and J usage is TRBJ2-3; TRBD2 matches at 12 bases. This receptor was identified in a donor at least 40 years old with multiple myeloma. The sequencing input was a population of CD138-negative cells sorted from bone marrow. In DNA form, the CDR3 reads TGCAGCGGGTTCCTAGCGGGGGGGTCAGATACGCAGTATTTT. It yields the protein CSGFLAGGSDTQYF.